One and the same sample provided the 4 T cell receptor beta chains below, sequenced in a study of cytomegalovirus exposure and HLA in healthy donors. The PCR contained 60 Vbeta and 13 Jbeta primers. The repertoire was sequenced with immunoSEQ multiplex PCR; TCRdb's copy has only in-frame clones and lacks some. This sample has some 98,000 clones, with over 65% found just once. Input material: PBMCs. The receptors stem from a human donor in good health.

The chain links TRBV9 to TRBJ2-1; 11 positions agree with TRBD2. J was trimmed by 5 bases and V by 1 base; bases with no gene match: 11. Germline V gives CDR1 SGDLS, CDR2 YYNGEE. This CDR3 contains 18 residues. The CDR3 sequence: CASSVKIAGGPMNNEQFF. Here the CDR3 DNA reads TGTGCCAGCAGCGTAAAGATAGCGGGGGGGCCGATGAACAATGAGCAGTTCTTC.

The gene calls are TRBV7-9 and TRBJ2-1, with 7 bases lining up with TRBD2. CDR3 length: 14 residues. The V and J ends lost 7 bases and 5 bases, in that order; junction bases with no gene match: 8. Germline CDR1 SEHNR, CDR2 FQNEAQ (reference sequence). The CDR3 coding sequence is TGTGCCAGCACCTACAGGACTAGAAACAATGAGCAGTTCTTC. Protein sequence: CASTYRTRNNEQFF.

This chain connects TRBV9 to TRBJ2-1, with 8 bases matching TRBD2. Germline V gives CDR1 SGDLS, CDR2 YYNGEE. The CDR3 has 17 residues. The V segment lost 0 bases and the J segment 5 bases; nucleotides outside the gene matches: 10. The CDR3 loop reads CASSVDPLSGGNNEQFF. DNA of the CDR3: TGTGCCAGCAGCGTAGACCCTTTGAGCGGGGGAAACAATGAGCAGTTCTTC.

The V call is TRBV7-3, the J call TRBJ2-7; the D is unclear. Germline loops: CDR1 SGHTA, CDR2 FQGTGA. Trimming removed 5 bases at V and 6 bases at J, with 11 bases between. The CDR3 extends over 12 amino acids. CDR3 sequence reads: CASSTPGGEQYF. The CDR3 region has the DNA TGTGCCAGCAGCACCCCCGGTGGCGAGCAGTACTTC.